One sample yielded the 12 T cell receptor beta chains listed below, sequenced in a study of shared clonotypes between healthy human individuals (dated by TCRdb to 2020 to 2021). Libraries were constructed by the immunoSEQ multiplex PCR assay. As stored in TCRdb, this immuneACCESS dataset retains in-frame rearrangements with V and J assigned. A fraction of the clones does not appear; measured against another copy, unresolved V genes explain less than half of the discrepancy, and the remainder lacks a known reason. The sample profile shows 2 million to 2.5 million clones; 80% to 95% of them were found once. The top ten constitute around 0.4% of the sample. Sequencing was performed on naive CD4+ T cells from PBMCs. The cell subset or site label, as the study defines it: CD45RA+ positively selected. These receptors were obtained from a man in his late teens or twenties in good health. Some clones in this sample may be carry-over from other donors' samples.

Note on this clone: Different DNA sequences within this sample yield the same CDR3. V and J are TRBV9 and TRBJ2-3; D may correspond to TRBD1 or TRBD2 (5 bases each). Trimming left V 0 bases short and J 2 bases short, with 7 bases between. From germline, CDR1 is SGDLS and CDR2 YYNGEE. CDR3 length equals 14 residues. CDR3 DNA sequence: TGTGCCAGCAGCGTAGATGGGACCACAGATACGCAGTATTTT. As protein: CASSVDGTTDTQYF.

The chain is built from TRBV9 and TRBJ1-5, with no clear D. The V end lost 4 bases, the J end lost 3 bases, and 14 bases lay between the germline ends. CDR3 length equals 15 residues. Germline assignment: CDR1 SGDLS and CDR2 YYNGEE. Here the CDR3 DNA reads TGTGCCAGCAGCCCCGGTGCTATCGACAATCAGCCCCAGCATTTT. Its translation: CASSPGAIDNQPQHF.

This chain uses TRBV6-7 with TRBJ2-5, with 11 bases lining up with TRBD2. TRBV6-7 belongs to the ORF category, with a function that is uncertain. CDR3 length: 17 amino acids. The V segment lost 2 bases and the J segment 5 bases; nucleotides outside the gene matches: 10. The CDR3 reads CASSYTLAGGPRETQYF. CDR3 nucleotides: TGTGCCAGCAGTTACACCCTAGCGGGAGGCCCCAGGGAGACCCAGTACTTC.

The chain joins TRBV10-2 to TRBJ1-5; D unresolved. This CDR3 spans 14 amino acids. V was trimmed by 7 bases and J by 0 bases, leaving 10 bases between them. Germline loops: CDR1 WSHSY, CDR2 SAAADI. This CDR3 reads CASISANSNQPQHF. Here the CDR3 DNA reads TGCGCCAGCATTTCGGCCAATAGCAATCAGCCCCAGCATTTT.

The chain combines TRBV7-9 with TRBJ2-2; maybe TRBD2 (5 bases). The V and J ends lost 9 bases and 6 bases respectively, with 11 bases between them. Germline V gene sequence: CDR1 SEHNR, CDR2 FQNEAQ (reference sequence). The CDR3 covers 12 residues. As DNA, the CDR3 is TGTGCCAGGGGTGTCGGGGCCGGGGAGCTGTTTTTT. Encoded protein: CARGVGAGELFF.

The chain recombines TRBV30 with TRBJ2-1, with D maybe TRBD1 (5 bases). Germline lookup yields CDR1 GTSNPN and CDR2 SVGIG (reference sequence). The CDR3 loop spans 15 amino acids. The V end was cut by 1 base, the J end by 1 base, with 11 bases between. CDR3 coding DNA: TGTGCCTGGAGTGAGGGGTGGGGATCCTACAATGAGCAGTTCTTC. Translated: CAWSEGWGSYNEQFF.

The V gene is TRBV29-1, the J gene TRBJ2-5; D ambiguous. Germline V gives CDR1 SQVTM, CDR2 ANQGSEA. This CDR3 is 10 amino acids long. Trimming removed 5 bases from V and 4 bases from J, with 5 bases in between. The CDR3: CSVILETQYF. The DNA of the CDR3 is TGCAGCGTTATCTTAGAGACCCAGTACTTC.

The rearrangement links TRBV2 to TRBJ2-1; TRBD1 matches 9 bases. Trimming took 7 bases from V and 4 from J; bases not matched to a gene: 5. The CDR3 has 14 residues. Germline V CDR1 and CDR2: SNHLY, FYNNEI. The CDR3 here is CASTETGGYNEQFF. The CDR3 bases are TGTGCCAGCACCGAGACAGGGGGATACAATGAGCAGTTCTTC.

The chain recombines TRBV29-1 with TRBJ1-4; D is possibly TRBD1 (6 bases). The V gene lost 4 bases and the J gene lost 4 bases, with 10 bases spanning the gap. Per the germline V gene, CDR1 is SQVTM and CDR2 is ANQGSEA. This CDR3 contains 13 residues. As DNA, the CDR3 is TGCAGCGTTGGGACAGTACTTAATGAAAAACTGTTTTTT. This gives the protein CSVGTVLNEKLFF.

The V gene is TRBV30, the J gene TRBJ1-4; unclear D gene. With 1 base removed from V and 4 bases from J, the gap between germline ends came to 10 bases. The CDR3 contains 14 residues. Germline lookup yields CDR1 GTSNPN and CDR2 SVGIG (reference sequence). This CDR3 is CAWSGTALNEKLFF. The CDR3 nucleotides are TGTGCCTGGAGTGGGACCGCTCTTAATGAAAAACTGTTTTTT.

The chain combines TRBV28 with TRBJ2-7; a possible D gene is TRBD1 (7 bases). CDR1 MDHEN and CDR2 SYDVKM come from the germline V gene. V was clipped by 1 base and J by 2 bases, with 12 bases between them. CDR3 size: 15 residues. CDR3 nucleotides: TGTGCCAGCAGTTTATCGCAGGGGGGAGCCTACGAGCAGTACTTC. Translated, it gives CASSLSQGGAYEQYF.

The V call is TRBV27, the J call TRBJ2-5; D possibly matches TRBD1 or TRBD2 (5 bases each). The ends were cut back, 4 bases at V and 5 bases at J, with 17 bases in the middle. This CDR3 spans 15 amino acids. The germline CDR1 and CDR2 sequences are MNHEY and SMNVEV (reference sequence). This chain's CDR3 is CASSSGRVRGETQYF. In nucleotides, the CDR3 is TGTGCCAGCAGTTCCGGCAGGGTCCGAGGGGAGACCCAGTACTTC.